The rows below give T cell receptor beta chains drawn from one sample of a study of metastatic and nonmetastatic thyroid tumors. Using MiXCR, TCRdb re-called clones from the PCR reads. Among about 30,000 clones, more than 20% were seen once, and the ten largest hold 2% to 3%. The specimen was blood. These receptor sequences come from a female donor with papillary thyroid cancer or a benign thyroid nodule (not recorded which). Some clones in this sample may be carry-over from other donors' samples. Both conserved end residues are part of each CDR3. A D gene is named only where the DNA matches it firmly. The size field is filled for only some rows; it gives once, few, many or a size class.

D gene,clone size,J gene,V gene,CDR3 protein,CDR3 DNA
NA,many,TRBJ1-2,TRBV3-1,CASSRGGWARGYTF,TGTGCCAGCAGCCGAGGGGGGTGGGCTCGAGGCTACACCTTC
TRBD1,NA,TRBJ2-7,TRBV19,CASSITGTVSYEQYF,TGTGCCAGTAGTATTACCGGGACAGTTTCCTACGAGCAGTACTTC
NA,NA,TRBJ2-1,TRBV18,CASSPRLLAGREDEQFF,TGTGCCAGCTCACCACGACTACTAGCTGGTAGGGAGGATGAGCAGTTCTTC
TRBD1,NA,TRBJ1-1,TRBV5-6,CASRGQGGSGTEAFF,TGTGCCAGCAGGGGGCAGGGGGGCTCTGGCACTGAAGCTTTCTTT
NA,many,TRBJ2-1,TRBV20-1,CSVTGSSYNEQFF,TGCAGTGTCACCGGGAGCTCCTACAATGAGCAGTTCTTC
TRBD1,many,TRBJ2-1,TRBV5-1,CASSLEWTGADEQFF,TGCGCCAGCAGCTTGGAATGGACAGGGGCCGATGAGCAGTTCTTC
NA,many,TRBJ1-4,TRBV30,CAWSVGVLATNEKLFF,TGTGCCTGGAGTGTGGGAGTGTTAGCAACTAATGAAAAACTGTTTTTT
TRBD2,many,TRBJ2-1,TRBV5-4,CASSLGGSGSNNEQFF,TGTGCCAGCAGCTTGGGCGGGAGTGGGTCAAACAATGAGCAGTTCTTC
NA,many,TRBJ2-1,TRBV5-6,CASSLGAEKDNEQFF,TGTGCCAGCAGCTTGGGGGCAGAGAAGGACAATGAGCAGTTCTTC
TRBD1,NA,TRBJ2-1,TRBV9,CASSVRAGGFNEQFF,TGTGCCAGCAGCGTAAGGGCAGGGGGTTTCAATGAGCAGTTCTTC
NA,NA,TRBJ1-1,TRBV28,CACSWYRDNTEAVF,TGTGCCTGCAGTTGGTACAGGGATAACACTGAAGCTGTCTTT
TRBD1,many,TRBJ1-6,TRBV19,CASQAGQGNSPLHF,TGTGCCAGTCAAGCTGGACAGGGAAATTCACCCCTCCACTTT
NA,many,TRBJ2-7,TRBV7-7,CASSPGVGYEQYF,TGTGCTAGCAGCCCCGGGGTCGGCTACGAGCAGTACTTC
NA,many,TRBJ1-2,TRBV7-9,CASSATENYGYTF,TGTGCCAGCAGCGCGACAGAGAACTATGGCTACACCTTC
TRBD1,many,TRBJ1-4,TRBV18,CASSKGAGEKLFF,TGTGCCAGCTCCAAGGGGGCCGGTGAAAAACTGTTTTTT
TRBD1,few,TRBJ2-5,TRBV12-5,CASGYGTEETQYF,TGTGCTAGTGGTTACGGGACAGAAGAGACCCAGTACTTC
NA,NA,TRBJ2-1,TRBV5-1,CGSSLVVADNEQFF,TGCGGCAGCAGCTTGGTTGTAGCGGACAATGAGCAGTTCTTC
NA,medium-sized,TRBJ2-7,TRBV5-1,CASKGLAPSYEQYF,TGCGCCAGCAAGGGGCTAGCGCCTTCCTACGAGCAGTACTTC
NA,many,TRBJ2-7,TRBV20-1,CSAAAWGYEQYF,TGCAGTGCTGCCGCTTGGGGTTACGAGCAGTACTTC
TRBD1,NA,TRBJ1-2,TRBV20-1,CSAPRQGAGGSTF,TGCAGTGCTCCGCGGCAGGGGGCAGGTGGCTCCACCTTC
TRBD1,many,TRBJ1-5,TRBV19,CASSDTGGRQPQHF,TGTGCCAGTAGTGACACAGGGGGCCGGCAGCCCCAGCATTTT
TRBD1,many,TRBJ2-7,TRBV5-1,CASSTGQASGEQYF,TGCGCCAGCAGCACCGGACAGGCCTCAGGCGAGCAGTACTTC
NA,NA,TRBJ1-1,TRBV19,CASRWGRMSTEACF,TGTGCCAGTAGGTGGGGGCGAATGAGCACTGAAGCTTGCTTT
TRBD1,NA,TRBJ2-1,TRBV7-2,CASSVDRGLNEQFF,TGTGCCAGCAGCGTGGACAGGGGTCTCAATGAGCAGTTCTTC
NA,once,TRBJ2-1,TRBV11-1,CASSLNLSGANNEQFF,TGTGCCAGCAGCTTAAATCTATCTGGGGCCAACAATGAGCAGTTCTTC
NA,NA,TRBJ2-5,TRBV6-1,CASLSGIYQETQYF,TGTGCCAGCCTGTCGGGGATTTACCAAGAGACCCAGTACTTC
NA,NA,TRBJ1-1,TRBV25-1,CASSARTGGWVTEAFF,TGCGCCAGCAGTGCTCGGACGGGCGGCTGGGTCACTGAAGCTTTCTTT
TRBD2,NA,TRBJ2-7,TRBV20-1,CSASLSSGRSFYEQYF,TGCAGTGCTTCCCTATCGAGCGGGAGGTCCTTCTACGAGCAGTACTTC
NA,medium-sized,TRBJ2-7,TRBV28,CASSLSPAGYEQYF,TGTGCCAGCAGTTTAAGCCCAGCAGGCTACGAGCAGTACTTC
NA,many,TRBJ2-1,TRBV18,CASSLTGVRLSYNEQFF,TGTGCCAGCTCACTAACGGGAGTACGGCTCTCCTACAATGAGCAGTTCTTC
TRBD2,many,TRBJ2-5,TRBV7-3,CASSLLAGNQETQYF,TGTGCCAGCAGCTTACTAGCGGGGAACCAAGAGACCCAGTACTTC
NA,many,TRBJ1-3,TRBV4-1,CASSAQNAGNTIYF,TGCGCCAGCAGCGCACAGAACGCCGGAAACACCATATATTTT
TRBD2,many,TRBJ2-2,TRBV7-2,CASSLAGLAGSGTGELFF,TGTGCCAGCAGCTTAGCGGGACTAGCGGGATCGGGCACCGGGGAGCTGTTTTTT
TRBD2,many,TRBJ2-1,TRBV18,CASSPGTSFHEQFF,TGTGCCAGCTCACCTGGGACTAGCTTTCATGAGCAGTTCTTC
NA,NA,TRBJ2-7,TRBV7-2,CASSLVAASPYERYF,TGTGCTAGCAGCTTAGTTGCGGCTAGCCCGTACGAGCGGTACTTC
NA,NA,TRBJ1-3,TRBV28,CATDSGSGNTIYF,TGTGCCACCGACTCGGGGTCTGGAAACACCATATATTTT
TRBD2,many,TRBJ2-2,TRBV12-3/TRBV12-4,CASSLTSGGGTNTGELFF,TGTGCCAGCAGTTTAACTAGCGGGGGGGGGACGAACACCGGGGAGCTGTTTTTT
NA,medium-sized,TRBJ1-6,TRBV6-1,CASSEDRGTNSPLHF,TGTGCCAGCAGTGAAGACCGGGGAACGAATTCACCCCTCCACTTT
NA,many,TRBJ2-1,TRBV28,CASSPDSHEQFF,TGTGCCAGCAGCCCCGACAGTCATGAGCAGTTCTTC
TRBD2,NA,TRBJ2-7,TRBV27,CASSLMSSGSHEQYF,TGTGCCAGCAGTTTAATGTCTAGCGGGAGCCACGAGCAGTACTTC
TRBD1,NA,TRBJ1-5,TRBV27,CASSSRGQWLNQPQHF,TGTGCCAGCAGTTCCCGGGGACAGTGGTTAAATCAGCCCCAGCATTTT
TRBD1,many,TRBJ2-7,TRBV30,CAWSAGQGYEQYF,TGTGCCTGGAGCGCGGGACAGGGTTACGAGCAGTACTTC
TRBD2,NA,TRBJ2-1,TRBV11-2,CASCLGGLAGRPRHEQFF,TGTGCCAGCTGCTTAGGAGGACTAGCGGGCAGGCCGCGGCATGAGCAGTTCTTC
TRBD2,medium-sized,TRBJ2-1,TRBV6-1,CASSPLAGRSYNEQFF,TGTGCCAGCAGCCCTTTAGCGGGAAGGTCCTACAATGAGCAGTTCTTC
NA,NA,TRBJ2-5,TRBV7-3,CASSLGGISKETQYF,TGTGCCAGCAGCTTAGGTGGCATATCAAAAGAGACCCAGTACTTC
TRBD2,many,TRBJ2-1,TRBV20-1,CSARVASGNRNEQFF,TGCAGTGCTAGAGTAGCCAGCGGGAACCGCAATGAGCAGTTCTTC
NA,NA,TRBJ2-5,TRBV28,CASSFRRGGETQYF,TGTGCCAGCAGTTTCCGTAGGGGTGGAGAGACCCAGTACTTC
TRBD2,medium-sized,TRBJ2-7,TRBV2,CARGGLADYEQYF,TGTGCCAGGGGGGGACTAGCGGACTACGAGCAGTACTTC
TRBD2,many,TRBJ2-5,TRBV7-2,CASSWTSGGQETQYF,TGTGCCAGCAGCTGGACTAGCGGGGGACAAGAGACCCAGTACTTC
NA,NA,TRBJ2-7,TRBV5-1,CASSYDQIPSGEQYF,TGCGCCAGCAGCTACGATCAGATCCCCTCGGGCGAGCAGTACTTC
TRBD2,NA,TRBJ2-3,TRBV5-1,CASSRGLGPGTQYF,TGCGCCAGCAGCAGGGGACTAGGCCCAGGTACGCAGTATTTT
TRBD2,many,TRBJ2-3,TRBV5-1,CASSPGLAGADTQYF,TGCGCCAGCAGCCCGGGACTAGCGGGAGCAGATACGCAGTATTTT
TRBD1,medium-sized,TRBJ1-5,TRBV20-1,CSARDGAGGSNQPQHF,TGCAGTGCTAGAGATGGGGCAGGGGGAAGCAATCAGCCCCAGCATTTT
NA,medium-sized,TRBJ2-7,TRBV12-3/TRBV12-4,CASSLSSSYEQYF,TGTGCCAGCAGTTTAAGCAGCTCCTACGAGCAGTACTTC
NA,NA,TRBJ2-6,TRBV4-2,CASRQETGSGANDLTF,TGTGCCAGCAGGCAAGAGACAGGGAGCGGGGCCAACGACCTGACTTTC